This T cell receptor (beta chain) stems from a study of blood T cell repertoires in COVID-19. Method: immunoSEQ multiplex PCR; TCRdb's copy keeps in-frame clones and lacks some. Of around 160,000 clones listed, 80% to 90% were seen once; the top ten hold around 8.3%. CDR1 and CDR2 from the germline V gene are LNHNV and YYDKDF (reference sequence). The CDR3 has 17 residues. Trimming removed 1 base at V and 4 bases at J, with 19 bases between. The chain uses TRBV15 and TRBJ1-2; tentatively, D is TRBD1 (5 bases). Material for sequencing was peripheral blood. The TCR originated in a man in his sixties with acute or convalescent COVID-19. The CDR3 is CATSRGDNRGSLYGYTF. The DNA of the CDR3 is TGTGCCACCAGCAGAGGGGATAATAGGGGTTCTCTCTATGGCTACACCTTC. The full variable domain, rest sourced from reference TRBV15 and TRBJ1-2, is DAMVIQNPRYQVTQFGKPVTLSCSQTLNHNVMYWYQQKSSQAPKLLFHYYDKDFNNEADTPDNFQSRRPNTSFCFLDIRSPGLGDTAMYLCATSRGDNRGSLYGYTFGSGTRLTVV.